These 28 T cell receptor beta chains came from one sample sequenced in a study of a mutant IDH1 vaccine in newly diagnosed glioma (dated by TCRdb to the early 2020s). Reading the label with the study, this specimen's time point is: week 11, during vaccination. Each vaccine dose, consisting of 300 ug of a 20-mer mutant IDH1 peptide in Montanide, was administered subcutaneously with topical imiquimod. The antigens of these receptors remain unknown. The library was built by means of the immunoSEQ multiplex PCR assay. TCRdb stores this immuneACCESS table with in-frame sequences only. Part of the clones is absent; in the studies checked, under half of the shortfall reflects unresolved V genes, and no reason is known for the rest. The sample table contains about 40,000 clones; only one count was recorded for roughly 84% of them. The ten largest clones capture about 2% of the sample. This specimen consisted of PBMCs, obtained from a glioma patient whose treatment included an IDH1 peptide vaccine. Receptors were obtained from a man aged 40-55 years with glioma.

This chain connects TRBV29-1 to TRBJ1-4, with D tentatively TRBD1 (5 bases). The V gene's germline CDR1 is SQVTM and CDR2 ANQGSEA. Deletions cut 6 bases from V and 8 bases from J, with 10 bases between. The CDR3 length is 11 residues. The CDR3 DNA sequence: TGCAGCGTGGGGGGACTGGAAAAACTGTTTTTT. Protein product: CSVGGLEKLFF.

The rearrangement uses TRBV6-1 and TRBJ2-5; D is perhaps TRBD2 (5 bases). Per the germline V gene, CDR1 is MNHNS and CDR2 is SASEGT. With 6 bases removed from V and 1 base from J, the gap between germline ends came to 9 bases. This CDR3 region has 13 residues. This chain's CDR3 is CASSRGPQETQYF. As DNA, the CDR3 is TGTGCCAGCAGCAGAGGGCCCCAAGAGACCCAGTACTTC.

This chain uses TRBV19 with TRBJ2-4, with 7 nucleotides matching TRBD2. The CDR3 totals 14 residues. Trimming removed 5 bases from V and 6 bases from J; junction bases left unmatched: 7. Germline V lookup: CDR1 LNHDA, CDR2 SQIVND (reference sequence). In DNA form, the CDR3 reads TGTGCCAGTAGTTCCCGGGACTACCTAAACATTCAGTACTTC. It codes for CASSSRDYLNIQYF.

This chain joins TRBV14 and TRBJ2-1; 7 bases match TRBD2. Looked up from germline, CDR1 is SGHDN and CDR2 is FVKESK. There are 12 residues in the CDR3. Germline trimming cut 1 base from V and 12 bases from J; bases unmatched to any gene: 3. The chain's CDR3 is CASSQGPGGQFF. The CDR3 DNA is TGTGCCAGCAGCCAAGGTCCGGGGGGGCAGTTCTTC. The full variable domain, rest sourced from reference TRBV14 and TRBJ2-1, is EAGVTQFPSHSVIEKGQTVTLRCDPISGHDNLYWYRRVMGKEIKFLLHFVKESKQDESGMPNNRFLAERTGGTYSTLKVQPAELEDSGVYFCASSQGPGGQFFGPGTRLTVL.

Here the CDR3 DNA reads TGTGCCAGCAGTGACGAGTCGGGCGCGACAGATACGCAGTATTTT. This translates into CASSDESGATDTQYF. This chain links TRBV6-4 with TRBJ2-3; D gene unclear. The CDR3 has 15 residues. In germline, CDR1 is MRHNA, CDR2 SNTAGT. Trimming removed 2 bases at V and 3 bases at J, with 12 bases between.

This chain joins TRBV4-2 and TRBJ2-2; D might be TRBD2 (6 bases). CDR1 and CDR2 from the germline V gene are LGHNA and YNFKEQ. V was shortened by 1 base and J by 4 bases, with 10 bases between the two germline ends. The CDR3 extends over 15 amino acids. CDR3 sequence (DNA): TGTGCCAGCAGCCAAGTCCTAGCGAGCACCGGGGAGCTGTTTTTT. Encoded protein: CASSQVLASTGELFF.

The chain has TRBV11-2 and TRBJ1-1; possibly TRBD1 for D (5 bases). CDR1 is SGHAT and CDR2 is FQNNGV in the germline V gene. CDR3 length equals 12 residues. The germline V and J ends were trimmed by 6 bases and 4 bases, with 9 bases remaining between them. CDR3 nucleotide sequence: TGTGCCAGCAGATTCGGGGGCACTGAAGCTTTCTTT. Translated: CASRFGGTEAFF.

In regard to this clone: The identical CDR3 is also encoded by other nucleotide sequences in the sample. The chain carries TRBV7-9 and TRBJ2-3; D is unresolved. The V gene's germline CDR1 is SEHNR and CDR2 FQNEAQ (reference sequence). Trimming removed 3 bases at V and 0 bases at J, with 4 bases between. The length of the CDR3 is 13 residues. DNA of the CDR3: TGTGCCAGCAGCTTGGAGAGCACAGATACGCAGTATTTT. It yields the protein CASSLESTDTQYF.

The sample holds one count of this clone. This chain connects TRBV6-6 to TRBJ2-2; 7 nucleotides match TRBD1. Trimming removed 6 bases from V and 6 bases from J; junction bases left unmatched: 7. The V gene's germline CDR1 is MNHNY and CDR2 SVGAGI (reference sequence). This CDR3 comprises 14 residues. The CDR3 protein is CASRLSTGSGELFF. CDR3 coding DNA: TGTGCCAGCAGGTTATCGACAGGGTCCGGGGAGCTGTTTTTT.

This sequence joins TRBV29-1 and TRBJ1-1, with D possibly TRBD1 on 6 matching bases. The CDR3 runs 15 residues. Trimming took off 0 bases at V and 1 base at J, with 12 bases between the two ends. Per the germline V gene, CDR1 is SQVTM and CDR2 is ANQGSEA. CDR3 sequence: CSVEDAGAGNTEAFF. The CDR3 bases are TGCAGCGTTGAAGACGCAGGGGCAGGGAACACTGAAGCTTTCTTT.

V and J are TRBV27 and TRBJ1-5; D gene ambiguous. The CDR3 runs 17 residues. Trimming pared 5 bases from V and 3 bases from J, leaving 20 bases between. The germline V gene encodes CDR1 MNHEY and CDR2 SMNVEV (reference sequence). The chain's CDR3 is CASSQFDRGVNNQPQHF. For the CDR3, the DNA is TGTGCCAGCAGTCAATTCGACCGGGGTGTGAACAATCAGCCCCAGCATTTT.

The chain combines TRBV7-6 with TRBJ2-7; 15 bases align to TRBD2. The trim removed 5 bases at V and 5 bases at J, leaving 7 bases unmatched. This CDR3 has 16 residues. Germline V gene sequence: CDR1 SGHVS, CDR2 FNYEAQ. CDR3 loop: CASSPGLAGGLNEQYF. The CDR3 DNA reads as TGTGCCAGCAGCCCTGGACTAGCGGGAGGGTTGAACGAGCAGTACTTC.

This clone was recorded once. The V and J genes are TRBV10-1 and TRBJ2-5, with TRBD2 identical over 12 bases. The ends lost 9 bases at V and 0 bases at J; junction bases unmatched: 11. The germline V gene encodes CDR1 WNHNN and CDR2 SYGVQD (reference sequence). CDR3 length equals 17 residues. This chain's CDR3 is CARPRTSGTGNQETQYF. DNA of the CDR3: TGCGCCAGACCCCGGACTAGCGGGACCGGGAACCAAGAGACCCAGTACTTC.

The chain employs TRBV9 and TRBJ2-1, with D possibly matching TRBD2 (7 bases). V was pared by 3 bases and J by 3 bases, with 13 bases between. Germline CDR1 and CDR2: SGDLS and YYNGEE. CDR3 length: 15 amino acids. This chain's CDR3 is CASSALGGVYNEQFF. The CDR3 nucleotides read TGTGCCAGCAGCGCCTTAGGGGGGGTCTACAATGAGCAGTTCTTC.

J is TRBJ2-4 and V is TRBV7-2; 8 bases align to TRBD1. The germline CDR1 and CDR2 sequences are SGHTA and FQGNSA. This CDR3 has 15 amino acids. V trimming: 5 bases; J trimming: 2 bases; junction bases outside the gene matches: 5. Written as DNA, the CDR3 is TGTGCCAGCAGCCCGACAGGGGCAACCAAAAACATTCAGTACTTC. The encoded protein is CASSPTGATKNIQYF.

Here the CDR3 DNA reads TGTGCCAGCAGCGGATGGGATGAGCAGTTCTTC. It codes for CASSGWDEQFF. The chain has TRBV7-9 and TRBJ2-1; D is undetermined. This CDR3 is 11 amino acids long. V was shortened by 5 bases and J by 8 bases, with 7 bases between the two germline ends. Germline CDR1 SEHNR, CDR2 FQNEAQ (reference sequence).

In DNA form, the CDR3 reads TGTGCCAGCAGCTTAGACGGTCACACCGGGGAGCTGTTTTTT. Its protein product is CASSLDGHTGELFF. The chain joins TRBV7-8 to TRBJ2-2; D uncertain. The germline CDR1 and CDR2 sequences are SGHVS and FQNEAQ. The CDR3 is made up of 14 amino acids. Trimming removed 1 base at V and 3 bases at J, with 6 bases between.

The rearrangement uses TRBV27 and TRBJ2-7; 7 nucleotides match TRBD1. Germline V gene sequence: CDR1 MNHEY, CDR2 SMNVEV (reference sequence). This CDR3 has 14 residues. V was pared by 5 bases and J by 3 bases, with 7 bases of the junction left unmatched. The CDR3 region has the DNA TGTGCCAGCAGTCGACAGGGTTCGAACTACGAGCAGTACTTC. It codes for CASSRQGSNYEQYF.

The chain links TRBV4-3 to TRBJ2-1; 7 bases are shared with TRBD2. Trimming cost V 4 bases and J 8 bases; bases outside gene matches: 5. Germline V gene lookup returns CDR1 LGHNA and CDR2 YSLEER. The CDR3 has 13 amino acids. In DNA form, the CDR3 reads TGCGCCAGCAGCCGGGGCGGGAGTGATGAGCAGTTCTTC. Translated: CASSRGGSDEQFF.

V and J are TRBV6-6 and TRBJ2-3; D possibly corresponds to TRBD2 (6 bases). The germline V and J ends were trimmed by 6 bases and 1 base, with 14 bases remaining between them. Germline CDR1 and CDR2: MNHNY and SVGAGI (reference sequence). This CDR3 has 15 residues. CDR3 nucleotides: TGTGCCAGCAGCCCGGGGGTCGGCGGCACAGATACGCAGTATTTT. This codes for CASSPGVGGTDTQYF.

V is TRBV2 and J is TRBJ2-3; 7 bases map to TRBD2. The CDR3 is 14 amino acids. Germline CDR1 is SNHLY and CDR2 is FYNNEI. The ends lost 11 bases at V and 4 bases at J; junction bases unmatched: 12. CDR3 region: CASRVAGAADTQYF. The CDR3 DNA is TGTGCCTCCCGAGTGGCGGGAGCGGCAGATACGCAGTATTTT.

The chain joins TRBV2 to TRBJ1-3; D gene ambiguous. V was cut by 1 base and J by 3 bases, with 7 bases left in between. The CDR3 has 14 amino acids. CDR1 SNHLY and CDR2 FYNNEI come from the germline V gene. CDR3 nucleotide sequence: TGTGCCAGCAGTGAAGTTAGCGGTGGAAACACCATATATTTT. Translation gives CASSEVSGGNTIYF.

The gene calls are TRBV7-9 and TRBJ1-2, with a weak D call TRBD1 (6 bases). Trimming removed 1 base from V and 6 bases from J, with 18 bases in between. CDR3 length: 16 amino acids. Germline assignment: CDR1 SEHNR and CDR2 FQNEAQ (reference sequence). The CDR3 sequence: CASSLGSSSEGDGYTF. The CDR3 nucleotides read TGTGCCAGCAGCTTAGGTAGCAGTTCCGAGGGGGATGGCTACACCTTC. Drawing the rest from reference TRBV7-9 and TRBJ1-2, the complete variable domain is DTGVSQNPRHKITKRGQNVTFRCDPISEHNRLYWYRQTLGQGPEFLTYFQNEAQLEKSRLLSDRFSAERPKGSFSTLEIQRTEQGDSAMYLCASSLGSSSEGDGYTFGSGTRLTVV.

The J gene is TRBJ2-2, the V gene TRBV7-2; 8 bases fit TRBD1. Trimming removed 4 bases from V and 2 bases from J; junction bases left unmatched: 9. Germline values: CDR1 SGHTA, CDR2 FQGNSA. The CDR3 runs 17 residues. CDR3 sequence (DNA): TGTGCCAGCAGCTCAGTTGGGACAGGCCAAAACACCGGGGAGCTGTTTTTT. Translating it yields CASSSVGTGQNTGELFF.

The chain recombines TRBV13 with TRBJ1-1; D remains ambiguous. Germline V gene sequence: CDR1 PRHDT, CDR2 FYEKMQ (reference sequence). The CDR3 loop spans 14 amino acids. The V end was cut by 1 base, the J end by 8 bases, with 14 bases between. This CDR3 reads CASSLAIHREEAFF. CDR3 in DNA: TGTGCCAGCAGCTTAGCCATCCACAGAGAAGAAGCTTTCTTT.

V usage is TRBV6-1 and J usage is TRBJ1-5, with unresolved D. CDR3 length equals 14 residues. V was pared by 2 bases and J by 3 bases, with 8 bases between. Germline V CDR1 and CDR2: MNHNS, SASEGT. CDR3 residues: CASSEQDLNQPQHF. In DNA, the CDR3 is TGTGCCAGCAGTGAACAGGATCTCAATCAGCCCCAGCATTTT.

V gene TRBV19 combines with J gene TRBJ1-5; D is unresolved. The CDR3 contains 15 residues. Germline V CDR1 and CDR2: LNHDA, SQIVND (reference sequence). The V end lost 7 bases, the J end lost 0 bases, and 13 bases lay between the germline ends. The CDR3 DNA reads as TGTGCCAGTACCCCTCCGCCTGATAGCAATCAGCCCCAGCATTTT. Its protein product is CASTPPPDSNQPQHF.

The chain employs TRBV28 and TRBJ2-7; 8 positions agree with TRBD1. Germline V gene lookup returns CDR1 MDHEN and CDR2 SYDVKM. J lost 3 bases, V lost 6 bases, and 13 bases had no gene match. CDR3 length: 16 amino acids. CDR3 amino acids: CASSPAPGTGDYEQYF. In nucleotides, the CDR3 is TGTGCCAGCAGCCCCGCCCCGGGGACAGGAGACTACGAGCAGTACTTC.